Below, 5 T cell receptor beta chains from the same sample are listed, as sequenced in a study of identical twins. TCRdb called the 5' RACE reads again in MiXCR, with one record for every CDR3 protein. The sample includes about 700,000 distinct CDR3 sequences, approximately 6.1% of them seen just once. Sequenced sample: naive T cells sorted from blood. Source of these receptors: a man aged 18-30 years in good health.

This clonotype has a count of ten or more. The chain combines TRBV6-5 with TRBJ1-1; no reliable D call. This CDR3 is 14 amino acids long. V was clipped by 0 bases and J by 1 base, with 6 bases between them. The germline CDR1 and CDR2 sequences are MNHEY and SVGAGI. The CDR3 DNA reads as TGTGCCAGCAGTTACTCCTTCGGGAACACTGAAGCTTTCTTT. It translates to CASSYSFGNTEAFF.

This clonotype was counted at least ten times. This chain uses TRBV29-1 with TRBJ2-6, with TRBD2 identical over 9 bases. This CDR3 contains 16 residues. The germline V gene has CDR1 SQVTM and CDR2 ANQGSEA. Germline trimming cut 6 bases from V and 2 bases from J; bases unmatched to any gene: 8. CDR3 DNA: TGCAGCGTCAATAGCGGGAGAATCGCTGGGGCCAACGTCCTGACTTTC. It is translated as CSVNSGRIAGANVLTF.

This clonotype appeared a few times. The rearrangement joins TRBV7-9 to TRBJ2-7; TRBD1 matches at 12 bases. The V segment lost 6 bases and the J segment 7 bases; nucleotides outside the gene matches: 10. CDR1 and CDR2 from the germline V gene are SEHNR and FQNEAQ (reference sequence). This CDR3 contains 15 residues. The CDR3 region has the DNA TGTGCCAGCAGTCCCAAGGGACAGGGGGCAGATGAGCAGTACTTC. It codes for CASSPKGQGADEQYF.

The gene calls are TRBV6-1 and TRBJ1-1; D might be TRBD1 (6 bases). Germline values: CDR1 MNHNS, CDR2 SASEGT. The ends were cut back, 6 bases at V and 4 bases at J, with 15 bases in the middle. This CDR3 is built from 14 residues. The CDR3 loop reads CASRLKGGSTEAFF. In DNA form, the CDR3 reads TGTGCCAGCAGACTCAAGGGGGGGTCCACTGAAGCTTTCTTT.

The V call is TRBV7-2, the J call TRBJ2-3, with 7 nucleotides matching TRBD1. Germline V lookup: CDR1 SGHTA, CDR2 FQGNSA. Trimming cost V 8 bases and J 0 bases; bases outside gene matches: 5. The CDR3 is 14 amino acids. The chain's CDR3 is CASSRGHSTDTQYF. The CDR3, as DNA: TGTGCCAGCTCGAGGGGGCATAGCACAGATACGCAGTATTTT.